Sequencing of this T cell receptor (beta chain) was carried out in a study of T cell responses to AZD1222 COVID-19 vaccine. Measured with immunoSEQ multiplex PCR; TCRdb has only the in-frame clones, and not every one. Among about 76,000 clones listed, about 83% were seen once. Germline CDR1 and CDR2: MDHEN and SYDVKM. The ends were cut back, 6 bases at V and 4 bases at J, with 15 bases in the middle. The CDR3 has 14 amino acids. The clonotype originates from an adult who received the MenACWY meningococcal vaccine as a control. Here the sequenced sample was peripheral blood, taken 28 days after the second dose of the MenACWY control vaccine. The rearrangement uses TRBV28 and TRBJ1-1, with D tentatively TRBD1 (5 bases). CDR3: CASSTGVVGTEAFF. Here the CDR3 DNA reads TGTGCCAGCAGCACGGGGGTGGTGGGCACTGAAGCTTTCTTT.